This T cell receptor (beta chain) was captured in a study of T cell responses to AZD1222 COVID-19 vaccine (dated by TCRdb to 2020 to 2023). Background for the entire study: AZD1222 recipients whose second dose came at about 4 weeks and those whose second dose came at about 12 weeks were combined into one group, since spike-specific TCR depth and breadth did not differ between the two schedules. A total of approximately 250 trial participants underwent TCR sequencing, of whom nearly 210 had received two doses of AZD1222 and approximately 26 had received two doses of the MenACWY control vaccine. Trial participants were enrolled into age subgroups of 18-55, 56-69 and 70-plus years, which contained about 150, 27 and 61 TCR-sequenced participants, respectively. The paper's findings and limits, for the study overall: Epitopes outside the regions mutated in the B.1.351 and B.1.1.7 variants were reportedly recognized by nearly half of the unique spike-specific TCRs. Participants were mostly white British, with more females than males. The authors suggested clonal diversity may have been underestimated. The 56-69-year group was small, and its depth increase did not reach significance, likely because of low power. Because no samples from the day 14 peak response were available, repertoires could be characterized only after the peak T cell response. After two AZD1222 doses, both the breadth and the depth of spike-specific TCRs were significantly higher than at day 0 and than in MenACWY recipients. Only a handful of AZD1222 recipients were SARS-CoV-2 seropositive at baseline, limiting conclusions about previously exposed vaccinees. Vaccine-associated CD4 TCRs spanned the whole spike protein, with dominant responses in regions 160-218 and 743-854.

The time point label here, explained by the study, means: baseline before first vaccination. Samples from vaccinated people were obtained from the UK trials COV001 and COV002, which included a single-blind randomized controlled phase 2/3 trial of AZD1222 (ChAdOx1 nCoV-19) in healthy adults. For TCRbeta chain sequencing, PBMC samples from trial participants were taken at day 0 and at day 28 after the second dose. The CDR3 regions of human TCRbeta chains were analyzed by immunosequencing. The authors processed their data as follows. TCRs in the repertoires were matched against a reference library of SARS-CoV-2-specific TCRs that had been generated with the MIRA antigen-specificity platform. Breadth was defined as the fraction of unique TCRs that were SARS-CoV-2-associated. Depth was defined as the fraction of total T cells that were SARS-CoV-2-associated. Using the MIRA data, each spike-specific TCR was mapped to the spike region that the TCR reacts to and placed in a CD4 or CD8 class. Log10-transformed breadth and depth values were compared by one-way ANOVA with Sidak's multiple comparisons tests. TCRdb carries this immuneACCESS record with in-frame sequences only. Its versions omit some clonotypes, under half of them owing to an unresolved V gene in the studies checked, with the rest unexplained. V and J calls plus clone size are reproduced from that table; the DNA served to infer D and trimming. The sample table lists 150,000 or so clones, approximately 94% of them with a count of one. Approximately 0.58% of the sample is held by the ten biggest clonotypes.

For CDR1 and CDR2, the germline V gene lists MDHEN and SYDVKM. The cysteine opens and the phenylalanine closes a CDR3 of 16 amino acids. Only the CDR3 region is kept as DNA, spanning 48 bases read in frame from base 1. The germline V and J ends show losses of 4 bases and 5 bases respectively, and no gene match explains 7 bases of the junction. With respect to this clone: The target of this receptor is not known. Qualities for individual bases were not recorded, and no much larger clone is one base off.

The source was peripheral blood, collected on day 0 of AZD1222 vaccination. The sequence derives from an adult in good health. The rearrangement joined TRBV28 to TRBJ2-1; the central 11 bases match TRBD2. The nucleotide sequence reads TGTGCCAGCAGTTCCCCCCGGACTAGCGGGCACAATGAGCAGTTCTTC. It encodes CASSSPRTSGHNEQFF. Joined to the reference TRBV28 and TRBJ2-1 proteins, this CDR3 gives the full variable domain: DVKVTQSSRYLVKRTGEKVFLECVQDMDHENMFWYRQDPGLGLRLIYFSYDVKMKEKGDIPEGYSVSREKKERFSLILESASTNQTSMYLCASSSPRTSGHNEQFFGPGTRLTVL.